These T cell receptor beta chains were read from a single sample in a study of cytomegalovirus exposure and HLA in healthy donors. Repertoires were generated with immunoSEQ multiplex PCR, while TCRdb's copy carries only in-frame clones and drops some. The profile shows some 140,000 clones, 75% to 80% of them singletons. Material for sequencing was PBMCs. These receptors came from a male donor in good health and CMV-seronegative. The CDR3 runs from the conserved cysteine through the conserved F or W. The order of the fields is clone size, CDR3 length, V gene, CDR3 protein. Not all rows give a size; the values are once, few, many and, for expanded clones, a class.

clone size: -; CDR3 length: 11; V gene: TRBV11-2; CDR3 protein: CASSIVETQYF
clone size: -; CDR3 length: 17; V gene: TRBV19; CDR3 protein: CASSTPDRVIGANVLTF
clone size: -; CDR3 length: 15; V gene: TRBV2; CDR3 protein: CASTAGLAGIDEQFF
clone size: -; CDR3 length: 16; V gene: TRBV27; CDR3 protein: CASSRTSGALGNTQYF
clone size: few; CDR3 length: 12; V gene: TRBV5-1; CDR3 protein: CASRFDRDEQYF
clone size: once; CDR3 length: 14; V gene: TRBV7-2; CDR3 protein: CASSSLGENTEAFF
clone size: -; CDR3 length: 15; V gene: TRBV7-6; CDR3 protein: CASSPGTGRNQPQHF
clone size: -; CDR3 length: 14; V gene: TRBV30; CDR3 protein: CAWVPISSYNEQFF
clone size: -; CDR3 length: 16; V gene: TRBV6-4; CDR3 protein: CASSPLAGLSTDTQYF
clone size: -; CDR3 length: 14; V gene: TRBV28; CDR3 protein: CASSMTRTNYGYTF
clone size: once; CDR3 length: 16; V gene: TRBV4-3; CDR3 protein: CASSQGTGGKVYEQYF
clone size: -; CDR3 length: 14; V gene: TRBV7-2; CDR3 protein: CASSLGTGYYGYTF
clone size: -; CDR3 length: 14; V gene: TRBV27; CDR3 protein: CASSLAGDDYGYTF
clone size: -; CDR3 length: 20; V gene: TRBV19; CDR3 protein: CASIKRRVGTGGGSYYGYTF
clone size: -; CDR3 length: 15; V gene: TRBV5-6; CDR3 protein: CASSLRGYSNQPQHF
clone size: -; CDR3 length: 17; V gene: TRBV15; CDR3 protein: CATSRDLSTGFHYGYTF
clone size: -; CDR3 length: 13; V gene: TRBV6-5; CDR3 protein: CASRISLAYEQYF
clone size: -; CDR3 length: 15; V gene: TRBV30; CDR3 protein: CAWSPKPLSGNTIYF
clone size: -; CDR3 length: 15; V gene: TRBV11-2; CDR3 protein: CASSLVGGVHEKLFF